This passage covers 27 T cell receptor beta chains from one sample sequenced in a study of shared clonotypes between healthy human individuals (dated by TCRdb to 2018 to 2020). CD8 naive samples were CD45RO-negative cells positively selected for CCR7, giving a CD45RA+CCR7+ population that excluded TemRA cells. Libraries were made using the immunoSEQ multiplex PCR assay. Sourced from immuneACCESS, this table was stored by TCRdb with only in-frame sequences that have V and J called. A share of the clones is absent; for the studies checked, an unresolved V gene accounts for under half, and the remainder has no known explanation. In all, the sample holds about 2,100,000 clones, and more than 85% of those were seen once. The biggest ten clones account for 1.5% to 2% of the sample. The sequenced sample consisted of naive CD8+ T cells from PBMCs. The cell subset or site label on this specimen signifies: CD45RA+CCR7+. The receptors stem from a man aged 18 to 30 in good health. Some clones in this sample may be carry-over from other donors' samples.

The V and J genes are TRBV29-1 and TRBJ2-4; no clear D gene. Trimming pared 7 bases from V and 6 bases from J, leaving 10 bases between. Germline V gene data show CDR1 as SQVTM and CDR2 as ANQGSEA. The CDR3 length is 11 residues. The CDR3 spells CSAQRGNIQYF. The CDR3 DNA follows: TGCAGCGCTCAAAGAGGAAACATTCAGTACTTC.

The chain combines TRBV7-8 with TRBJ2-2; the D call may be TRBD1 or TRBD2 (6 bases each). This CDR3 spans 16 amino acids. The ends were cut back, 8 bases at V and 5 bases at J, with 21 bases in the middle. The V gene's germline CDR1 is SGHVS and CDR2 FQNEAQ. The CDR3, as DNA: TGTGCCAGCGAAAAAATTAGGGGGGTAGTAACCGGGGAGCTGTTTTTT. This sequence encodes CASEKIRGVVTGELFF. Based on the CDR3 plus reference TRBV7-8 and TRBJ2-2, the full variable domain is GAGVSQSPRYKVAKRGQDVALRCDPISGHVSLFWYQQALGQGPEFLTYFQNEAQLDKSGLPSDRFFAERPEGSVSTLKIQRTQQEDSAVYLCASEKIRGVVTGELFFGEGSRLTVL.

A single count supports this clone. Other nucleotide sequences in the sample specify the same CDR3. The rearrangement joins TRBV28 to TRBJ1-5; D possibly corresponds to TRBD1 (5 bases). Germline CDR1 is MDHEN and CDR2 is SYDVKM. Trimming removed 1 base from V and 6 bases from J, with 10 bases in between. The CDR3 is made up of 14 amino acids. DNA of the CDR3: TGTGCCAGCAGTTTATATGGGGCGAGTCAGCCCCAGCATTTT. It codes for CASSLYGASQPQHF.

The chain uses TRBV15 and TRBJ2-3; D unclear. Trimming removed 5 bases at V and 4 bases at J, with 4 bases between. The CDR3 is 11 amino acids. Germline assignment: CDR1 LNHNV and CDR2 YYDKDF (reference sequence). Here the CDR3 DNA reads TGTGCCACCAGCGGGGCAGATACGCAGTATTTT. It specifies CATSGADTQYF.

As to this clone: The sample has other DNA sequences that encode this CDR3 too. The chain has TRBV27 and TRBJ2-7, with D tentatively TRBD1 or TRBD2 (5 bases each). Germline V lookup: CDR1 MNHEY, CDR2 SMNVEV (reference sequence). There are 14 residues in the CDR3. Trimming stripped 5 bases from V and 2 bases from J, with 13 bases between. Here the CDR3 reads CASSTGTGPYEQYF. The CDR3 DNA sequence: TGTGCCAGCAGTACCGGGACCGGGCCCTACGAGCAGTACTTC.

The chain recombines TRBV28 with TRBJ1-3; a weak D match, TRBD1 (6 bases). Trimming took 1 base from V and 0 from J, leaving 13 bases between them. The length of the CDR3 is 17 residues. Germline assignment: CDR1 MDHEN and CDR2 SYDVKM. The CDR3 protein is CASSLLRQGNSGNTIYF. The CDR3 DNA reads TGTGCCAGCAGTTTATTACGCCAGGGGAACTCTGGAAACACCATATATTTT. Full variable domain (rest looked up from reference TRBV28 and TRBJ1-3): DVKVTQSSRYLVKRTGEKVFLECVQDMDHENMFWYRQDPGLGLRLIYFSYDVKMKEKGDIPEGYSVSREKKERFSLILESASTNQTSMYLCASSLLRQGNSGNTIYFGEGSWLTVV.

V and J are TRBV30 and TRBJ2-1; TRBD1 or TRBD2 may be the D gene (5 bases each). The V gene's germline CDR1 is GTSNPN and CDR2 SVGIG (reference sequence). The CDR3 sequence is 16 residues long. V was clipped by 4 bases and J by 4 bases, with 20 bases between them. CDR3 sequence: CAWTGGGEPPYNEQFF. The CDR3 DNA sequence: TGTGCCTGGACGGGTGGGGGAGAGCCGCCTTACAATGAGCAGTTCTTC.

On this clone: This sample also contains other DNA sequences that code for the same CDR3. The CDR3 spells CAISEGLAGNEQFF. The CDR3 DNA follows: TGTGCCATCAGTGAGGGACTAGCAGGCAATGAGCAGTTCTTC. This chain uses TRBV10-3 with TRBJ2-1, with 8 nucleotides matching TRBD2. V trimming: 2 bases; J trimming: 6 bases; junction bases outside the gene matches: 3. The CDR3 has 14 amino acids. Germline-derived CDR1 and CDR2 are ENHRY and SYGVKD.

This clone was counted between two and nine times. This sequence joins TRBV27 and TRBJ1-5; D is possibly TRBD1 (5 bases). The germline gives CDR1 MNHEY, CDR2 SMNVEV (reference sequence). With 5 bases removed from V and 6 bases from J, the gap between germline ends came to 20 bases. The CDR3 extends over 16 amino acids. CDR3 nucleotides: TGTGCCAGCAGTATGATCAGGGATAGGGGCCGTCAGCCCCAGCATTTT. Translating gives CASSMIRDRGRQPQHF.

The V and J genes are TRBV14 and TRBJ2-5; D remains ambiguous. V lost 3 bases, J lost 1 base, and 12 bases lay in between. Germline CDR1 and CDR2: SGHDN and FVKESK. The CDR3 extends over 15 amino acids. The CDR3 loop is CASSHYDPLQETQYF. The CDR3, as DNA: TGTGCCAGCAGCCATTACGATCCGCTCCAAGAGACCCAGTACTTC.

The chain is built from TRBV27 and TRBJ2-7; a possible D gene is TRBD1 (6 bases). The CDR3 length is 15 residues. Germline CDR1 and CDR2: MNHEY and SMNVEV (reference sequence). V shed 0 bases and J shed 6 bases, with 15 bases lying between them. The CDR3 loop is CASSLSTGLPGEQYF. CDR3 in DNA: TGTGCCAGCAGTTTATCGACAGGACTTCCAGGCGAGCAGTACTTC.

The rearrangement uses TRBV11-1 and TRBJ2-7; possible D gene TRBD1, 5 bases. Trimming cost V 0 bases and J 3 bases, with 12 bases left between them. The CDR3 totals 15 residues. CDR1 SGHAT and CDR2 FQDESV come from the germline V gene (reference sequence). This CDR3 reads CASSLAQGTHYEQYF. The CDR3 region has the DNA TGTGCCAGCAGCTTAGCGCAGGGAACCCACTACGAGCAGTACTTC.

This rearrangement joins TRBV10-3 to TRBJ2-7; D is unclear. Germline V lookup: CDR1 ENHRY, CDR2 SYGVKD. Trimming shortened V by 0 bases and J by 2 bases, and 5 bases separated the two germline ends. This CDR3 spans 13 amino acids. This CDR3 reads CAISESMTYEQYF. DNA for the CDR3: TGTGCCATCAGTGAGTCGATGACCTACGAGCAGTACTTC.

The chain couples TRBV11-2 to TRBJ1-2, with D perhaps matching TRBD1 (6 bases). The CDR3 loop spans 14 amino acids. From germline, CDR1 is SGHAT and CDR2 FQNNGV. Trimming left V 1 base short and J 8 bases short, with 14 bases between. The CDR3 bases are TGTGCCAGCAGCTTAGCACAGGGCCTAGGAGGCTACACCTTC. Residues: CASSLAQGLGGYTF. Complete variable domain (other parts from reference TRBV11-2 and TRBJ1-2): EAGVAQSPRYKIIEKRQSVAFWCNPISGHATLYWYQQILGQGPKLLIQFQNNGVVDDSQLPKDRFSAERLKGVDSTLKIQPAKLEDSAVYLCASSLAQGLGGYTFGSGTRLTVV.

The chain combines TRBV19 with TRBJ1-3, with D unresolved. From germline, CDR1 is LNHDA and CDR2 SQIVND (reference sequence). Trimming shortened V by 6 bases and J by 0 bases, and 15 bases separated the two germline ends. The CDR3 covers 16 residues. The CDR3 here is CASRITVTGSGNTIYF. In DNA form, the CDR3 reads TGTGCCAGTAGGATAACAGTAACGGGCTCTGGAAACACCATATATTTT.

This chain links TRBV29-1 with TRBJ2-1; TRBD2 matches at 7 bases. The CDR3 is 15 residues long. Losses at the gene ends were 3 bases for V and 0 bases for J; bases not matched to a gene: 5. Germline CDR1 and CDR2: SQVTM and ANQGSEA. CDR3 sequence reads: CSVDGVAGSYNEQFF. The CDR3 DNA reads as TGCAGCGTTGATGGAGTAGCGGGCTCCTACAATGAGCAGTTCTTC.

The genes are TRBV7-6 and TRBJ2-1, with 7 bases lining up with TRBD2. The trim removed 5 bases at V and 0 bases at J, leaving 4 bases unmatched. CDR3 length equals 15 residues. Germline V lookup: CDR1 SGHVS, CDR2 FNYEAQ. This chain's CDR3 is CASSPWEGSYNEQFF. The DNA for the CDR3 is TGTGCCAGCAGCCCATGGGAGGGCTCCTACAATGAGCAGTTCTTC.

The V gene is TRBV5-6, the J gene TRBJ1-1; possible D gene TRBD1, 6 bases. The CDR3 has 13 residues. Germline-derived CDR1 and CDR2 are SGHDT and YYEEEE. Deletions cut 7 bases from V and 6 bases from J, with 16 bases between. The CDR3 DNA is TGTGCCAGCGCCACGGGACATGAGGCTGAAGCTTTCTTT. It codes for CASATGHEAEAFF.

This clone showed up just once. V gene TRBV6-5 combines with J gene TRBJ2-5; no firm D call. This CDR3 has 15 amino acids. V lost 6 bases, J lost 0 bases, and 14 bases lay in between. Germline loops: CDR1 MNHEY, CDR2 SVGAGI. The CDR3 region is CASSDGDTDQETQYF. CDR3 nucleotides: TGTGCCAGCAGCGACGGAGATACAGACCAAGAGACCCAGTACTTC.

This clone was seen once. The genes are TRBV19 and TRBJ2-7, with 7 bases lining up with TRBD1. This CDR3 is built from 15 residues. The V gene end was trimmed by 3 bases and the J gene end by 0 bases; junction bases not matched to a gene: 5. Germline CDR1 is LNHDA and CDR2 is SQIVND (reference sequence). CDR3: CASSIGRGFSYEQYF. The CDR3 DNA sequence: TGTGCCAGTAGTATTGGCAGGGGGTTCTCCTACGAGCAGTACTTC.

This chain joins TRBV13 and TRBJ2-7; perhaps TRBD1 as D (5 bases). The ends were cut back, 5 bases at V and 4 bases at J, with 12 bases in the middle. Germline CDR1 reads PRHDT; CDR2 reads FYEKMQ (reference sequence). This CDR3 region has 13 residues. The CDR3 spells CASSAPDTYEQYF. The CDR3 DNA sequence: TGTGCCAGCAGCGCTCCGGACACTTACGAGCAGTACTTC.

The V gene is TRBV10-2, the J gene TRBJ1-1; D is unresolved. Germline-derived CDR1 and CDR2 are WSHSY and SAAADI. The CDR3 has 17 amino acids. V lost 5 bases, J lost 0 bases, and 19 bases lay in between. For the CDR3, the DNA is TGCGCCAGCAGTTCCCCACTGGACCTTCCACTGAACACTGAAGCTTTCTTT. This codes for CASSSPLDLPLNTEAFF.

V and J are TRBV7-8 and TRBJ2-7, with 8 nucleotides matching TRBD2. CDR3 length: 17 residues. V shed 0 bases, J shed 5 bases, and the junction held 12 bases outside the gene matches. The germline CDR1 and CDR2 sequences are SGHVS and FQNEAQ. DNA of the CDR3: TGTGCCAGCAGCTTAGCGCCCGGGGGACTAGTCTCTCACGAGCAGTACTTC. Translation: CASSLAPGGLVSHEQYF.

V usage is TRBV28 and J usage is TRBJ2-7; 12 bases are a match to TRBD2. Losses at the gene ends were 8 bases for V and 1 base for J; bases not matched to a gene: 15. Germline CDR1 reads MDHEN; CDR2 reads SYDVKM. The CDR3 has 18 residues. Here the CDR3 reads CASRDSRLAGDQSYEQYF. DNA of the CDR3: TGTGCCAGCCGAGATTCAAGACTAGCGGGAGACCAATCCTACGAGCAGTACTTC.

J is TRBJ2-1 and V is TRBV13, with D perhaps TRBD2 (6 bases). V was shortened by 5 bases and J by 8 bases, with 25 bases between the two germline ends. The germline V gene encodes CDR1 PRHDT and CDR2 FYEKMQ (reference sequence). This CDR3 has 17 residues. DNA of the CDR3: TGTGCCAGCAGCGCACCCCCCCCTAGCGAGATGGGCGATGAGCAGTTCTTC. Translating it yields CASSAPPPSEMGDEQFF.

This clone came up once. The V and J genes are TRBV7-9 and TRBJ2-4; TRBD2 matches at 10 bases. This CDR3 comprises 17 residues. The V segment lost 0 bases and the J segment 6 bases; nucleotides outside the gene matches: 8. CDR1 is SEHNR and CDR2 is FQNEAQ in the germline V gene (reference sequence). The CDR3 coding sequence is TGTGCCAGCAGCTTAGCAGTGGCTAGCGGGAGTGGAAACATTCAGTACTTC. Protein sequence: CASSLAVASGSGNIQYF. Full variable domain (outside the CDR3, taken from reference TRBV7-9 and TRBJ2-4): DTGVSQNPRHKITKRGQNVTFRCDPISEHNRLYWYRQTLGQGPEFLTYFQNEAQLEKSRLLSDRFSAERPKGSFSTLEIQRTEQGDSAMYLCASSLAVASGSGNIQYFGAGTRLSVL.

V gene TRBV27 combines with J gene TRBJ2-7; D not certain. The germline gives CDR1 MNHEY, CDR2 SMNVEV (reference sequence). The CDR3 is 14 amino acids. Trimming stripped 8 bases from V and 2 bases from J, with 16 bases between. DNA of the CDR3: TGTGCCAGCGCCGGGTGGGCAGAACCCTACGAGCAGTACTTC. The encoded protein is CASAGWAEPYEQYF.